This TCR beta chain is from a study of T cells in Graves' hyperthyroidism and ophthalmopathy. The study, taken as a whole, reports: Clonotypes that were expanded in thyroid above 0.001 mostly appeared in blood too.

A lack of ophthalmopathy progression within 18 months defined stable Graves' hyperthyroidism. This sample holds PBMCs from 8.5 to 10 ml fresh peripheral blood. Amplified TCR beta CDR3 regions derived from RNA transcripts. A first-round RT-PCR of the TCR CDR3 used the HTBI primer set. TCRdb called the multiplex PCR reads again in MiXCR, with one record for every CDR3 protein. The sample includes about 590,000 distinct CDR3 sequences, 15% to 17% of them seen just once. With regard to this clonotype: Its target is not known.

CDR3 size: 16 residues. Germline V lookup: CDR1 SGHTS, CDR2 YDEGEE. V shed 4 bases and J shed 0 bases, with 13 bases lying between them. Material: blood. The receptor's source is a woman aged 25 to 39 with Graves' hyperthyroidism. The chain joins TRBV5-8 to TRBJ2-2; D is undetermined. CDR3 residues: CASSPEYGANTGELFF. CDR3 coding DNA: TGTGCCAGCAGCCCAGAGTACGGAGCGAACACCGGGGAGCTGTTTTTT.